These 2 T cell receptor beta chains share one sample of origin, sequenced in a study of neurological immune-mediated disorders. Using its own MiXCR run on the 5' RACE reads, TCRdb lists one record per CDR3 protein. This table holds 39,000 or so distinct CDR3 sequences, around 4.8% found once. The sequencing input was CD4+ T cells from blood. These receptors originate from a man younger than 35 in good health.

This clonotype has ten or more counts. V and J are TRBV18 and TRBJ2-5, with a tentative D call TRBD1 (6 bases). Germline V gives CDR1 KGHSH, CDR2 LQKENI. This CDR3 is built from 13 residues. The germline V and J ends were trimmed by 4 bases and 2 bases, with 8 bases remaining between them. CDR3 protein: CASSRGQQETQYF. The CDR3 DNA follows: TGTGCCAGCTCACGAGGACAGCAAGAGACCCAGTACTTC.

In this sample, this clonotype turned up many times. Written as DNA, the CDR3 is TGTGCCAGCAGCTTAGGCGGTAGGGGCACCGGGGAGCTGTTTTTT. It codes for CASSLGGRGTGELFF. The chain uses TRBV9 and TRBJ2-2; D may be TRBD1 (5 bases). The CDR3 sequence is 15 residues long. Per the germline V gene, CDR1 is SGDLS and CDR2 is YYNGEE. The V gene lost 4 bases and the J gene lost 4 bases, with 14 bases spanning the gap.